This T cell receptor (beta chain) originates from a study of blood T cells in healthy people across ages. The CDR3 totals 16 residues. The V end lost 4 bases, the J end lost 0 bases, and 16 bases lay between the germline ends. Per the germline V gene, CDR1 is DFQATT and CDR2 is SNEGSKA (reference sequence). A J-beta primer mix and a sample-barcoded 5' primer were used in a second PCR of roughly 6 to 11 cycles. CDR3-containing paired-end reads numbered at least 2.5 million in each sample. TCRdb re-analysed the 5' RACE reads in MiXCR, keeping a single row per CDR3 protein. The repertoire consists of 270,000 or so distinct CDR3 sequences, with roughly 29% occurring once and the leading ten covering 29%. Study-level results: The recorded TCR beta diversity per million T cells decreased in a roughly linear manner with age. A strong correlation was found between TCR beta diversity and the percentage of naive T cells.

This clonotype was counted at least ten times. Its antigen remains unknown. Total RNA extraction produced at least 5 micrograms (per sample) for the study. The genes are TRBV20-1 and TRBJ2-4; D is unresolved. This TCR was recovered from a woman aged 70-85 years in good health. Sequenced material: blood. CDR3 coding DNA: TGCAGTGCTACCTTTTCAGGCGGTGGAGCCAAAAACATTCAGTACTTC. Protein sequence: CSATFSGGGAKNIQYF.